A selection of T cell receptor beta chains follows, all from one sample in a study of patients and donors after allogeneic stem cell transplantation. TCRdb analysed the RT-PCR reads with MiXCR anew, one entry per CDR3 protein. Of about 230,000 distinct CDR3 sequences in the sample, about 14% were seen once. The specimen sequenced was blood, either unsorted or a sorted T cell fraction (not recorded which). All receptors come from a human donor who was either an allogeneic HSCT recipient or a stem cell or donor lymphocyte infusion donor (not recorded which). It is not recorded whose cells these are; they may come from a transplant donor. CDR3s include the opening cysteine and the closing phenylalanine or tryptophan. The D gene is left open where the match is weak. Rows give clone size only sometimes, using once, few, many, or a class for an expanded clone.

few	14	TRBJ1-2	-	TRBV7-2	TGTGCCAGCAGCTTAGAGAACAGAGGCTATGGCTACACCTTC	CASSLENRGYGYTF
many	15	TRBJ2-1	-	TRBV11-1	TGTGCCAGCCTCGGTACCGGGGGCTCCTACAATGAGCAGTTCTTC	CASLGTGGSYNEQFF
many	16	TRBJ2-3	-	TRBV24-1	TGTGCCACCAGTGATCGCCTAGCGATCTTGGCAGATACGCAGTATTTT	CATSDRLAILADTQYF
many	16	TRBJ2-7	TRBD1	TRBV5-6	TGTGCCAGCAGCATTCCCCCGACAGGGCATGTTTACGAGCAGTACTTC	CASSIPPTGHVYEQYF
few	15	TRBJ2-7	TRBD1	TRBV7-3	TGTGCCAGCAGCTCCCGGGACAGGGTAACCTACGAGCAGTACTTC	CASSSRDRVTYEQYF
few	11	TRBJ2-1	-	TRBV20-1	TGCAGTGCTGACACCTACAATGAGCAGTTCTTC	CSADTYNEQFF
-	16	TRBJ1-6	-	TRBV6-5	TGTGCCAGCAGTTACTCGAGGGCAGGGAAGGGTTCACCCCTCCACTTT	CASSYSRAGKGSPLHF
-	16	TRBJ2-1	TRBD2	TRBV20-1	TGCAGTGCTAGATCCCCTACTAGCGGGAGGGCCGATGAGCAGTTCTTC	CSARSPTSGRADEQFF
-	14	TRBJ2-3	-	TRBV4-2	TGTGCCAGCAGCCAAGGGGGTTCCACAGATACGCAGTATTTT	CASSQGGSTDTQYF
-	14	TRBJ2-5	-	TRBV7-7	TGTGCTAGCAGCCCAGGGAAGGGGCTGGGGACCCAGTACTTC	CASSPGKGLGTQYF
many	15	TRBJ1-3	-	TRBV5-1	TGCGCCAGCAGCTTACGGCCGGGGGCTGGAAACACCATATATTTT	CASSLRPGAGNTIYF
-	14	TRBJ2-5	-	TRBV19	TGTGCCAGTAGCGTCGACAGGTTGAAAGAGACCCAGTACTTC	CASSVDRLKETQYF
many	17	TRBJ2-6	-	TRBV9	TGTGCCAGCAGCGTTGAGTTGAGGGGCTCTGGGGCCAACGTCCTGACTTTC	CASSVELRGSGANVLTF
many	14	TRBJ2-1	TRBD2	TRBV12-3/TRBV12-4	TGTGCCAGCCGTCATAGCGGGAATCATAATGAGCAGTTCTTC	CASRHSGNHNEQFF
many	14	TRBJ1-2	-	TRBV3-1	TGTGCCAGCAGCCAAGGGACGGGATCGCATGGCTACACCTTC	CASSQGTGSHGYTF
few	13	TRBJ1-1	-	TRBV3-1	TGTGCCAGCAGCTTGGGGAAAAACACTGAAGCTTTCTTT	CASSLGKNTEAFF
few	12	TRBJ1-2	-	TRBV2	TGTGCCAGCAGTGACGGTCCCTATGGCTACACCTTC	CASSDGPYGYTF
-	14	TRBJ2-7	-	TRBV5-6	TGTGCCAGCAGCTCTGGCCCGGGGAATTACGAGCAGTACTTC	CASSSGPGNYEQYF
-	14	TRBJ1-4	TRBD1	TRBV25-1	TGTGCCAGCAGTGGCGGGACAGGGGGTGAAAAACTGTTTTTT	CASSGGTGGEKLFF
many	14	TRBJ2-3	-	TRBV20-1	TGCAGTGCAAAAGAGGGGGGAGACACAGATACGCAGTATTTT	CSAKEGGDTDTQYF
many	16	TRBJ2-2	TRBD2	TRBV9	TGTGCCAGCAGCGTAGAGCTAGCGGGGAACACCGGGGAGCTGTTTTTT	CASSVELAGNTGELFF
few	15	TRBJ2-2	-	TRBV7-3	TGTGCCAGCAGTCAAGCAGGGGCGGATACCGGGGAGCTGTTTTTT	CASSQAGADTGELFF
many	15	TRBJ1-6	-	TRBV18	TGTGCCAGCTCACCACCGGGACGTCGGAGATCACCCCTCCACTTT	CASSPPGRRRSPLHF
-	14	TRBJ1-5	-	TRBV20-1	TGCAGTGCTAGAGGCAGGGCTAGCAATCAGCCCCAGCATTTT	CSARGRASNQPQHF
-	16	TRBJ1-2	-	TRBV7-2	TGTGCCAGCAGCTTAGGGGCCAGACGGCATAACTATGGCTACACCTTC	CASSLGARRHNYGYTF
few	15	TRBJ2-3	TRBD2	TRBV7-2	TGTGCCAGCAGCCCGGGGGGGGCCCTCGCAGATACGCAGTATTTT	CASSPGGALADTQYF
-	14	TRBJ1-5	TRBD1	TRBV10-3	TGTGCCATCGATGGGACAGGAAGCAATCAGCCCCAGCATTTT	CAIDGTGSNQPQHF
-	15	TRBJ2-7	-	TRBV12-3/TRBV12-4	TGTGCCAGCAGTTTGTTGGGAATAGGCTCCTACGAGCAGTACTTC	CASSLLGIGSYEQYF
many	15	TRBJ2-1	-	TRBV20-1	TGCAGTGCTAGATCTGGGGCGAGCTCCTACAATGAGCAGTTCTTC	CSARSGASSYNEQFF
-	13	TRBJ2-7	-	TRBV11-2	TGTGCCAGCAGCTTGTATCAGGGTCGGGAGCAGTACTTC	CASSLYQGREQYF
-	18	TRBJ2-6	TRBD1	TRBV9	TGTGCCAGCAGCGTAGGAGGGACAGGGGACTCTGGGGCCAACGTCCTGACTTTC	CASSVGGTGDSGANVLTF
few	16	TRBJ1-3	-	TRBV4-3	TGCGCCAGCAGCCTTACCCCAGAGAGCTCTGGAAACACCATATATTTT	CASSLTPESSGNTIYF
few	13	TRBJ1-1	-	TRBV4-3	TGCGCCAGCAGCCAAGATAGTGGATTTAACGCTTTCTTT	CASSQDSGFNAFF
few	13	TRBJ2-5	-	TRBV7-2	TGTGCCAGCAGCTTTACTCACCAAGAGACCCAGTACTTC	CASSFTHQETQYF
few	13	TRBJ1-1	-	TRBV29-1	TGCAGCGTTGAACCGAACGGGGACACTGAAGCTTTCTTT	CSVEPNGDTEAFF
many	16	TRBJ2-1	TRBD1	TRBV20-1	TGCAGTGCTAGTAAGCGGGACAGGGCCCTTCGGGATGAGCAGTTCTTC	CSASKRDRALRDEQFF
-	16	TRBJ2-4	-	TRBV5-4	TGTGCCAGCAGCTGGGGTGGGCTACTCGAAGAAAACATTCAGTACTTC	CASSWGGLLEENIQYF
-	17	TRBJ2-3	-	TRBV27	TGTGCCAGCAGTTCCGCTACTGGGTTTAGGGGCACAGATACGCAGTATTTT	CASSSATGFRGTDTQYF
-	13	TRBJ1-4	-	TRBV19	TGTGACAGTAGTCGACAGCTGAATGAAAAACTGTTTTTT	CDSSRQLNEKLFF
many	12	TRBJ1-1	-	TRBV20-1	TGCAGTGCTAGTAGCCAGGGCACTGAAGCTTTCTTT	CSASSQGTEAFF
few	12	TRBJ1-1	-	TRBV6-2/TRBV6-3	TGTGCCAGCACCTCGGTGGGGACTGAAGCTTTCTTT	CASTSVGTEAFF
-	14	TRBJ1-1	TRBD1	TRBV11-2	TGTGCCAGCGATGGTTCCAGGGGGCACACTGAAGCTTTCTTT	CASDGSRGHTEAFF